Listed below are T cell receptor beta chains from one sample, sequenced in a study of T cell responses to AZD1222 COVID-19 vaccine. Assay used: immunoSEQ multiplex PCR; TCRdb lists only in-frame clones, some missing. The sample includes approximately 120,000 clones, 88% of them seen just once. The sample here was peripheral blood, taken 28 days after the second AZD1222 dose. These receptors came from an adult who received the AZD1222 COVID-19 vaccine. The CDR3 runs from the conserved cysteine through the conserved F or W. The D gene is left open where the match is weak. Size tells how often a clone was seen (once, few, many) or the class of an expanded clone, and some rows leave it out.

j_gene,d_gene,abundance,v_gene,CDR3nt,CDR3aa
TRBJ2-7,TRBD1,many,TRBV5-1,TGCGCCAGCAGCACCAGACAGGGAAACTACGAGCAGTACTTC,CASSTRQGNYEQYF
TRBJ1-2,-,-,TRBV5-1,TGCGCCAGCAGCTCGGGGACGGGGAGGGACTATGGCTACACCTTC,CASSSGTGRDYGYTF
TRBJ1-1,-,-,TRBV12-3/TRBV12-4,TGTGCCAGCAGTTTCCCCAGGAACACTGAAGCTTTCTTT,CASSFPRNTEAFF
TRBJ1-6,-,once,TRBV6-5,TGTGCCAGCAGTTACCCAGGCCAGGGTCGTTCACCCCTCCACTTT,CASSYPGQGRSPLHF
TRBJ1-2,TRBD1,-,TRBV2,TGTGCCAGCAGTGGAGGAGGGACAGGGGGCGACCCCTATGGCTACACCTTC,CASSGGGTGGDPYGYTF
TRBJ1-4,-,-,TRBV5-6,TGTGCCAGCAGCCTGAGGAGGGATAAACTGTTTTTT,CASSLRRDKLFF
TRBJ2-3,TRBD2,-,TRBV9,TGTGCCAGCAGCGCGCACCTAGCGGGGAGCACAGATACGCAGTATTTT,CASSAHLAGSTDTQYF
TRBJ1-5,-,-,TRBV27,TGTGCCAGCAGTCCTGGTGACAGGAGCAATCAGCCCCAGCATTTT,CASSPGDRSNQPQHF
TRBJ1-2,TRBD1,-,TRBV20-1,TGCAGTGCTAGAAGGGGGCCGAACTACACCTTC,CSARRGPNYTF
TRBJ2-3,TRBD2,-,TRBV5-1,TGCGCCAGCAGCTTGGATTCGGGGGGTGAGACGCAGTATTTT,CASSLDSGGETQYF
TRBJ2-5,-,-,TRBV15,TGTGCCACCAGCCCCCGAGGTACAGGGAGGAGGGAGACCCAGTACTTC,CATSPRGTGRRETQYF
TRBJ2-5,-,-,TRBV27,TGTGCCAGCAGCGAGGGGGGTCGGGGGACCCAGTACTTC,CASSEGGRGTQYF
TRBJ2-7,TRBD1,-,TRBV4-1,TGCGCCAGCAGCCAAATTGGACAGGGACGACCCTACGAGCAGTACTTC,CASSQIGQGRPYEQYF
TRBJ1-5,-,-,TRBV28,TGTGCCAGCCCTCCTTCCGGAACCCCCACCGGCAATCAGCCCCAGCATTTT,CASPPSGTPTGNQPQHF
TRBJ1-4,-,-,TRBV18,TGTGCCAGCTCACCTCGGGGGGAGGAAAAACTGTTTTTT,CASSPRGEEKLFF
TRBJ1-2,-,once,TRBV6-5,TGTGCCAGCAAGGCGACCGATCCCTATGGCTACACCTTC,CASKATDPYGYTF
TRBJ1-4,-,-,TRBV28,TGTGCCAGCAGCACATCAGGTGCAACTAATGAAAAACTGTTTTTT,CASSTSGATNEKLFF
TRBJ1-6,TRBD1,-,TRBV27,TGTGCCAGCAGTTCGGGACAGGTACTCCACTTT,CASSSGQVLHF
TRBJ2-7,-,-,TRBV19,TGTGCCAGTAGTATGGGAACTCAGGGTTGGTACGAGCAGTACTTC,CASSMGTQGWYEQYF
TRBJ1-5,-,-,TRBV12-3/TRBV12-4,TGTGCCAGCAGTTTCCTAAGTCAGCCCCAGCATTTT,CASSFLSQPQHF
TRBJ2-2,-,-,TRBV3-1/TRBV3-2,TGTGCCAGCAGCCACCGGGGCACCGGGGAGCTGTTTTTT,CASSHRGTGELFF
TRBJ2-3,-,few,TRBV20-1,TGCAGTGCTAGTCCCCAGGATACGCAGTATTTT,CSASPQDTQYF
TRBJ1-4,-,-,TRBV19,TGTGCCAGTACTCGAGATTATGCAACTAATGAAAAACTGTTTTTT,CASTRDYATNEKLFF
TRBJ1-6,TRBD1,-,TRBV19,TGTGCCAGTACCGACAGGGGTAACTCACCCCTCCACTTT,CASTDRGNSPLHF
TRBJ2-7,-,-,TRBV10-3,TGTGCCATCAGTGATTTTGGGGGCGAGCAGTACTTC,CAISDFGGEQYF
TRBJ2-3,-,once,TRBV19,TGTGCCAGTAGTTCGGCCGCGTCGTCCGGGGGAGATACGCAGTATTTT,CASSSAASSGGDTQYF
TRBJ1-6,-,-,TRBV19,TGTGCCAGTAGTATTGCAGTTAATTCACCCCTCCACTTT,CASSIAVNSPLHF
TRBJ1-1,-,-,TRBV29-1,TGCAGCGTTGAAGAGCAGGTGTTGAACACTGAAGCTTTCTTT,CSVEEQVLNTEAFF